This section outlines one T cell receptor (beta chain) sequence together with its context. The antigen is not known. This entry belongs to a study of blood T cells in healthy people across ages. Study-level background: Template switching captured about one barcoded beta molecule per two T cells.

Sample-barcoded 5' priming and a J-beta primer mix drove a second PCR of about 7 to 11 cycles. Each CDR3 protein is one row after TCRdb ran MiXCR on the 5' RACE reads. The top ten clones hold around 4% of a sample with 1.5 million to 1.8 million distinct CDR3 sequences, about 45% of them seen once. Study findings and constraints: CMV infection status of these donors was not known.

This sequence was found in a woman between 18 and 29 years old in good health. Material for sequencing was blood.

CDR3 in amino acids: CASSLAHFGNEQFF. The CDR3 DNA follows: TGTGCCAGCAGTTTAGCTCACTTCGGAAATGAGCAGTTCTTC. This chain links TRBV27 with TRBJ2-1; D unresolved. V lost 2 bases to trimming and J lost 7 bases, with 12 bases between them. The CDR3 extends over 14 amino acids. Per the germline V gene, CDR1 is MNHEY and CDR2 is SMNVEV (reference sequence).